Listed below are T cell receptor beta chains from one sample, sequenced in a study of T cell clonotyping in hematopoietic cell transplantation. Sequencing was performed with immunoSEQ multiplex PCR; in TCRdb, only in-frame clones are kept and a portion is missing. The data hold approximately 10,000 clones, with around 87% observed a single time. The input for sequencing was peripheral blood mononuclear cells, taken before stem cell transplant. The receptors stem from a woman in her fifties or sixties with chronic myeloid leukemia. Some clones in this sample may be carry-over from other donors' samples. Each CDR3 is given with its conserved first and last residue. D genes are given only for firm matches. Part of the rows lack a size; the others show once, few, many or a class for expanded clones.

.,.,TRBJ1-2,TRBV2,13,TGTGCCAGTATTGTGTCAGCCCAGCGGGGCTACACCTTC,CASIVSAQRGYTF
.,TRBD2,TRBJ2-3,TRBV27,15,TGTGCCAGCAGTTCGGGACTAGCGGCCACAGATACGCAGTATTTT,CASSSGLAATDTQYF
.,.,TRBJ2-3,TRBV7-2,13,TGTGCCAGCAGCCCCGACAGAACAGATACGCAGTATTTT,CASSPDRTDTQYF
.,.,TRBJ2-4,TRBV11-3,14,TGTGCCAGCAGCTCTGGAGGCGCCAAAAACATTCAGTACTTC,CASSSGGAKNIQYF
once,TRBD2,TRBJ2-1,TRBV6-5,14,TGTGCCAGCAGCCGTGCTAGCGGGAGTTTTGAGCAGTTCTTC,CASSRASGSFEQFF
.,TRBD2,TRBJ2-7,TRBV5-1,16,TGCGCCAGCAGCGCGAGCGGACTAGCGGGAGCCAACGAGCAGTACTTC,CASSASGLAGANEQYF
.,.,TRBJ2-1,TRBV25-1,18,TGTGCCAGCAGTGAATGGATTACAGGATTCAGCTCCTACAATGAGCAGTTCTTC,CASSEWITGFSSYNEQFF
.,TRBD1,TRBJ2-1,TRBV2,15,TGTGCCAGCAGTAAACGACAGGGGGCGGGCAATGAGCAGTTCTTC,CASSKRQGAGNEQFF
.,TRBD2,TRBJ2-5,TRBV29-1,14,TGCAGCGTTGATTCGATTAGCGGGATAGGGACCCAGTACTTC,CSVDSISGIGTQYF
.,.,TRBJ1-2,TRBV9,14,TGTGCCAGCAGCGTAGAAGCAGGCGGCTATGGCTACACCTTC,CASSVEAGGYGYTF
.,.,TRBJ2-7,TRBV9,13,TGTGCCAGCAGCGTAGACGTGGAGTACGAGCAGTACTTC,CASSVDVEYEQYF
once,.,TRBJ2-7,TRBV5-4,13,TGTGCCAGCAGCTCAAATCCAGGGAAAGAGCAGTACTTC,CASSSNPGKEQYF
.,TRBD2,TRBJ2-1,TRBV19,15,TGTGCCAGTAGTATGACCGGGAGGGGATACAATGAGCAGTTCTTC,CASSMTGRGYNEQFF
.,.,TRBJ2-2,TRBV18,11,TGTGCCAGCACCGGTGACGGGGAGCTGTTTTTT,CASTGDGELFF
few,TRBD2,TRBJ2-1,TRBV11-1,16,TGTGCCAGCATCGAGGCGGCGGGAGGGAAATACAATGAGCAGTTCTTC,CASIEAAGGKYNEQFF
.,.,TRBJ2-5,TRBV2,15,TGTGCCAGCAGTATCCGGGGATGGGGGGAGGAGACCCAGTACTTC,CASSIRGWGEETQYF
few,.,TRBJ1-5,TRBV9,14,TGTGCCAGCAGTGACCACGGTTACAATCAGCCCCAGCATTTT,CASSDHGYNQPQHF
.,.,TRBJ2-4,TRBV5-4,14,TGTGCCAGCAGCTTGGACAAGGGATTTAACATTCAGTACTTC,CASSLDKGFNIQYF